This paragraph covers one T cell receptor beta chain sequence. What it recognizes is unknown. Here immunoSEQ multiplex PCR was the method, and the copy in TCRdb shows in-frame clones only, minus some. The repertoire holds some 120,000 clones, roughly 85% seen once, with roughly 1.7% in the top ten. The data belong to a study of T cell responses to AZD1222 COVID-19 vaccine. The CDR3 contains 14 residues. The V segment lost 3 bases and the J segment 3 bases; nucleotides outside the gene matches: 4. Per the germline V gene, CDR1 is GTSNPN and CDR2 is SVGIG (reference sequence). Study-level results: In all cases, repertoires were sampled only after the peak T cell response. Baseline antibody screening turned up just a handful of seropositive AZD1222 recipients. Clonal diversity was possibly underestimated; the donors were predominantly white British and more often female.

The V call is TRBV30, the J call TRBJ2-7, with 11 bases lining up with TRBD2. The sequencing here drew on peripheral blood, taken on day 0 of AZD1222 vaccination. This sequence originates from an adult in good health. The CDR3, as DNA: TGTGCCTGGAGACGACTAGCGGGACTCTACGAGCAGTACTTC. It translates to CAWRRLAGLYEQYF.